A selection of T cell receptor beta chains follows, all from one sample in a study of vaccination effects on CD4 cells after COVID-19. What these receptors recognize is not known. Clones were sequenced by immunoSEQ multiplex PCR, and TCRdb holds only the in-frame ones, with some missing. The repertoire consists of approximately 28,000 clones, with roughly 74% occurring once and the leading ten covering around 20%. Sequencing used CD4+ T cells from PBMCs cultured with HCoV-NL63 spike peptides, obtained before COVID-19 vaccination. The source of these receptors is a human donor who received a COVID-19 vaccine. Both conserved end residues are part of each CDR3. A D gene is named only where the DNA matches it firmly. Size tells how often a clone was seen (once, few, many) or the class of an expanded clone, and some rows leave it out.

J | D | V | size | DNA | CDR3
TRBJ1-2 | . | TRBV6-5 | . | TGTGCCAGCAGAGACCCGTTTGGCTACACCTTC | CASRDPFGYTF
TRBJ2-5 | . | TRBV6-2/TRBV6-3 | once | TGTGCCAGCAGTTACCACAGGGAGTCGGTGACCCAGTACTTC | CASSYHRESVTQYF
TRBJ1-6 | . | TRBV16 | few | TGTGCCAGCAGGGAGGATAATTCACCCCTCCACTTT | CASREDNSPLHF
TRBJ2-7 | TRBD2 | TRBV2 | few | TGTGCCAGCAGTGAGGTAGCGGGAGGAAGGGAGCAGTACTTC | CASSEVAGGREQYF
TRBJ2-1 | . | TRBV7-2 | . | TGTGCCAGCAGCTTATCGGGCGGGGTGGGCAATGAGCAGTTCTTC | CASSLSGGVGNEQFF
TRBJ2-1 | TRBD2 | TRBV25-1 | . | TGTGCCAGCAGTGAAACGGAGACTAGCAGGACTTACAATGAGCAGTTCTTC | CASSETETSRTYNEQFF
TRBJ1-1 | . | TRBV7-8 | . | TGTGCCAGCAGCTTAAGGCTCACAGTGAACACTGAAGCTTTCTTT | CASSLRLTVNTEAFF
TRBJ1-1 | TRBD1 | TRBV29-1 | . | TGCAGCGTTGAACTCATGGGACAGTTTAGTCTGGCTTTCTTT | CSVELMGQFSLAFF
TRBJ1-1 | TRBD1 | TRBV7-9 | . | TGTGCCAGCAGCTTACGACAGGGGGCCGGGAACACTGAAGCTTTCTTT | CASSLRQGAGNTEAFF
TRBJ2-5 | . | TRBV3-1/TRBV3-2 | . | TGTGCCAGCAGTCAAGGGGTGGGGGACCAAGAGACCCAGTACTTC | CASSQGVGDQETQYF
TRBJ1-1 | . | TRBV3-1/TRBV3-2 | . | TGTGCCAGCAGCCATTCGTCGGGGAACACTGAAGCTTTCTTT | CASSHSSGNTEAFF
TRBJ2-2 | . | TRBV5-5 | . | TGTGCCAGCAGCTCCTTCAGGAACACCGGGGAGCTGTTTTTT | CASSSFRNTGELFF
TRBJ1-2 | . | TRBV19 | few | TGTGCCAGTAGTCCGCGCCTGCGGGGCTATGGCTACACCTTC | CASSPRLRGYGYTF
TRBJ1-3 | TRBD1 | TRBV28 | . | TGTGCCAGCAGCGAATTACTTGGACAGGGGGAGAGAAACACCATATATTTT | CASSELLGQGERNTIYF
TRBJ2-1 | . | TRBV10-3 | . | TGTGCCATCAGTGAGTGGGGCTCCTACAATGAGCAGTTCTTC | CAISEWGSYNEQFF
TRBJ2-7 | TRBD2 | TRBV5-6 | . | TGTGCCAGCAGGACTAGCGGGGGGTCCTACGAGCAGTACTTC | CASRTSGGSYEQYF
TRBJ1-2 | . | TRBV30 | . | TGTGCCTGGAGTGTAGATAGGGGACGGATCTATGGCTACACCTTC | CAWSVDRGRIYGYTF
TRBJ1-1 | TRBD1 | TRBV6-5 | . | TGTGCCAGCAGGATCCGGGACAGGAACACTGAAGCTTTCTTT | CASRIRDRNTEAFF
TRBJ2-3 | TRBD2 | TRBV27 | . | TGTGCCAGCAGTTTAAGTGCGCGGGGACTACTCCCCGGAGATACGCAGTATTTT | CASSLSARGLLPGDTQYF
TRBJ2-1 | TRBD2 | TRBV7-2 | . | TGTGCCAGCAGCTTAGCAGCGGGGGCATGGGATGAGCAGTTCTTC | CASSLAAGAWDEQFF
TRBJ2-1 | . | TRBV9 | . | TGTGCCAGCAGCCCGAAGGGAACCTTAGACAATGAGCAGTTCTTC | CASSPKGTLDNEQFF
TRBJ2-7 | TRBD2 | TRBV18 | . | TGTGCCAGCTCACCCCGTAGCGGGAGAGCCAATCTGAACGAGCAGTACTTC | CASSPRSGRANLNEQYF